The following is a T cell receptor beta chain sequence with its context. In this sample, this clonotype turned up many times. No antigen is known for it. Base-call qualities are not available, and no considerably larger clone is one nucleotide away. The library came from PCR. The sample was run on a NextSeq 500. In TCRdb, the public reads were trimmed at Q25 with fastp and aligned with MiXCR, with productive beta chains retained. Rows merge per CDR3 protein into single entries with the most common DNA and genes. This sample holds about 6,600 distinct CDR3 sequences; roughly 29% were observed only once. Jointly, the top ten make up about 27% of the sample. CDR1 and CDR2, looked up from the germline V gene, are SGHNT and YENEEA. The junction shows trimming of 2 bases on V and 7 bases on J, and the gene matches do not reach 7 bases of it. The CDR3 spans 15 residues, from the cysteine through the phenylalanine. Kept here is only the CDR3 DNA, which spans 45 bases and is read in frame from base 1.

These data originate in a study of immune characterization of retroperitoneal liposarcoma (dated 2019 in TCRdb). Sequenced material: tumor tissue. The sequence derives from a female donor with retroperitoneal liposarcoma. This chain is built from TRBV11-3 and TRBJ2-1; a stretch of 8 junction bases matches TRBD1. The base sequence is TGTGCCAGCAGCTTATCTCAGGGGGCGCATAATGAGCAGTTCTTC. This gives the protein CASSLSQGAHNEQFF.